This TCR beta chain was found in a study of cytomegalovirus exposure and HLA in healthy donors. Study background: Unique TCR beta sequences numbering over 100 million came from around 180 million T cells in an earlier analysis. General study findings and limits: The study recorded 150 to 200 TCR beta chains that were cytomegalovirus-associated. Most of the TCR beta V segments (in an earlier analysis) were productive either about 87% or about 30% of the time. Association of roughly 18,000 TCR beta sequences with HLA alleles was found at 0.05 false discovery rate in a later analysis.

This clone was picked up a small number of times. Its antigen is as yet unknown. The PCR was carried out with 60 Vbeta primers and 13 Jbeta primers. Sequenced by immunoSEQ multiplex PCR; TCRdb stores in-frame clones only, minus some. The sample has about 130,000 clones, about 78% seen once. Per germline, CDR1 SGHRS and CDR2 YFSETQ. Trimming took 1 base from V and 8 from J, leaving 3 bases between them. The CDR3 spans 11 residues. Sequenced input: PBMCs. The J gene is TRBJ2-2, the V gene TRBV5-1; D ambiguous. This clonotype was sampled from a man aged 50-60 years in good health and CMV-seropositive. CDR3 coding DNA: TGCGCCAGCAGCTTGCGTGGGGAGCTGTTTTTT. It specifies CASSLRGELFF.